Listed below are T cell receptor beta chains from one sample, sequenced in a study of blood T cell repertoires in COVID-19. Assay used: immunoSEQ multiplex PCR; TCRdb lists only in-frame clones, some missing. The repertoire holds about 38,000 clones, roughly 87% seen once, with around 4.5% in the top ten. The sequenced material came from peripheral blood. These receptors came from a man aged 60-69 years with COVID-19, enrolled during active disease. The CDR3 runs from the conserved cysteine through the conserved F or W. The D gene is left open where the match is weak. Clone size appears in some rows only: once, few, many, or a class for an expanded clone.

clone_size j_call v_call d_call cdr3_aa cdr3_nt
NA TRBJ2-2 TRBV28 TRBD1 CASSLGDSYTGELFF TGTGCCAGCAGTTTAGGGGACAGCTACACCGGGGAGCTGTTTTTT
medium-sized TRBJ1-5 TRBV29-1 TRBD1 CSGTTGVDQPQHF TGCAGCGGGACGACAGGGGTCGATCAGCCCCAGCATTTT
once TRBJ2-7 TRBV13 TRBD1 CASSLGQGTYEQYF TGTGCCAGCAGCCTGGGACAGGGAACATACGAGCAGTACTTC
NA TRBJ2-1 TRBV5-1 TRBD2 CASTPSREIGYNEQFF TGCGCCAGCACCCCCTCGCGGGAGATAGGGTACAATGAGCAGTTCTTC
NA TRBJ2-6 TRBV24-1 NA CATSDPRGAGRSGANVLTF TGTGCCACCAGTGATCCCCGAGGCGCAGGGCGTTCTGGGGCCAACGTCCTGACTTTC
NA TRBJ1-4 TRBV4-2 TRBD1 CASSQGQGAPTKNEKLFF TGTGCCAGCAGCCAGGGACAGGGGGCCCCTACCAAAAATGAAAAACTGTTTTTT
NA TRBJ2-1 TRBV9 TRBD1 CASSVMGQYNEQFF TGTGCCAGCAGCGTAATGGGACAGTACAATGAGCAGTTCTTC
NA TRBJ2-1 TRBV5-1 NA CASSSDSSYNEQFF TGCGCCAGCAGCTCGGACAGCTCCTACAATGAGCAGTTCTTC
NA TRBJ1-5 TRBV18 NA CASSPGGGQPQHF TGTGCCAGCTCACCAGGCGGGGGTCAGCCCCAGCATTTT
NA TRBJ1-5 TRBV28 NA CASSTPPGFASNQPQHF TGTGCCAGCAGTACGCCCCCAGGGTTCGCTAGCAATCAGCCCCAGCATTTT
NA TRBJ1-1 TRBV11-3 NA CASSLAARGTEAFF TGTGCCAGCAGCTTAGCGGCTAGAGGGACTGAAGCTTTCTTT
NA TRBJ1-1 TRBV6-5 NA CASSQRLNLHGEAFF TGTGCCAGCAGTCAGAGACTTAACCTCCACGGTGAAGCTTTCTTT
NA TRBJ2-1 TRBV7-7 NA CASSRSGPNNEQFF TGTGCTAGCAGTAGGAGCGGACCTAACAATGAGCAGTTCTTC
NA TRBJ2-7 TRBV7-2 NA CASSLGQKEKQYF TGTGCCAGCAGCTTAGGACAGAAGGAAAAGCAGTACTTC
once TRBJ2-1 TRBV9 TRBD1 CASSDWPGQGNYNEQFF TGTGCCAGCAGCGACTGGCCGGGACAGGGCAACTACAATGAGCAGTTCTTC
NA TRBJ2-7 TRBV7-2 TRBD2 CASTPPWGRAYEQYF TGTGCCAGCACCCCCCCCTGGGGGAGGGCCTACGAGCAGTACTTC
few TRBJ1-5 TRBV3-1/TRBV3-2 NA CASSHEGYPQHF TGTGCCAGCAGCCATGAGGGATATCCCCAGCATTTT
NA TRBJ1-4 TRBV19 NA CASNDLRMINEKLFF TGTGCCAGTAACGACCTCAGGATGATTAATGAAAAACTGTTTTTT
NA TRBJ2-2 TRBV9 NA CASSETFGTSATGELFF TGTGCCAGCAGCGAGACCTTTGGGACTTCCGCCACCGGGGAGCTGTTTTTT
NA TRBJ2-5 TRBV24-1 TRBD1 CATSDRDRGRRETQYF TGTGCCACCAGTGACCGCGACAGGGGAAGGAGGGAGACCCAGTACTTC
NA TRBJ2-3 TRBV6-1 TRBD2 CASSEALAAPSTDTQYF TGTGCCAGCAGTGAAGCACTAGCGGCCCCTAGCACAGATACGCAGTATTTT
few TRBJ2-7 TRBV3-1/TRBV3-2 NA CASSQPILVLAPEGSYEQYF TGTGCCAGCAGCCAACCCATCTTAGTCCTAGCGCCGGAGGGGAGCTACGAGCAGTACTTC
NA TRBJ1-1 TRBV28 TRBD1 CASSPGQGEAFF TGTGCCAGCAGTCCTGGACAGGGTGAAGCTTTCTTT
NA TRBJ1-3 TRBV6-5 NA CASKDSLFSGNTIYF TGTGCCAGCAAGGACAGTTTATTCTCTGGAAACACCATATATTTT
NA TRBJ1-3 TRBV5-1 TRBD1 CASSFAGTGLGSGNTIYF TGCGCCAGCAGTTTTGCCGGGACAGGGCTTGGGTCTGGAAACACCATATATTTT
NA TRBJ2-1 TRBV5-1 TRBD2 CASSRGGTYNEQFF TGCGCCAGCAGCCGGGGGGGAACCTACAATGAGCAGTTCTTC
NA TRBJ2-7 TRBV19 NA CASSIRKPYEQYF TGTGCCAGTAGTATCAGAAAACCCTACGAGCAGTACTTC
once TRBJ2-4 TRBV19 TRBD1 CASSINDRVNIQYF TGTGCCAGTAGTATCAATGACAGGGTAAACATTCAGTACTTC
NA TRBJ2-3 TRBV5-1 NA CASSLDITDTQYF TGCGCCAGCAGCTTGGACATCACAGATACGCAGTATTTT
NA TRBJ2-5 TRBV11-3 TRBD2 CASSFSSGEETQYF TGTGCCAGCAGCTTCTCTAGCGGAGAAGAGACCCAGTACTTC
NA TRBJ1-1 TRBV6-5 TRBD1 CASEGASNTEAFF TGTGCCAGCGAGGGGGCGTCGAACACTGAAGCTTTCTTT
NA TRBJ1-2 TRBV6-5 TRBD1 CASSNQGARGYTF TGTGCCAGCAGTAACCAGGGGGCGCGGGGCTACACCTTC
NA TRBJ2-5 TRBV19 NA CATGAETQYF TGTGCCACTGGGGCGGAGACCCAGTACTTC
few TRBJ1-1 TRBV7-2 NA CASSPGRENTEAFF TGTGCCAGCAGCCCTGGACGGGAGAACACTGAAGCTTTCTTT
NA TRBJ1-2 TRBV5-1 NA CASSLAGTTYGYTF TGCGCCAGCAGCTTGGCCGGGACAACTTATGGCTACACCTTC
NA TRBJ2-7 TRBV5-4 NA CASSLNPTGEQQYF TGTGCCAGCAGCTTAAACCCGACAGGAGAGCAGCAGTACTTC
once TRBJ2-1 TRBV12-5 TRBD2 CASGLVLIPGLAGPDYNEQFF TGTGCTAGTGGTTTGGTACTAATCCCGGGACTAGCGGGTCCAGACTACAATGAGCAGTTCTTC
NA TRBJ2-1 TRBV5-1 TRBD1 CASSPRTGWVGNEQFF TGCGCCAGCAGCCCCAGGACAGGTTGGGTTGGCAATGAGCAGTTCTTC
NA TRBJ2-3 TRBV18 TRBD2 CASTSGADTQYF TGTGCCAGCACCAGCGGGGCAGATACGCAGTATTTT
few TRBJ2-5 TRBV24-1 TRBD2 CATSPGLSSFQETQYF TGTGCCACCAGCCCGGGACTATCGAGTTTTCAAGAGACCCAGTACTTC
NA TRBJ2-2 TRBV7-2 TRBD2 CASSPTGTSGRMNTGELFF TGTGCCAGCAGTCCAACCGGGACTAGCGGGCGTATGAACACCGGGGAGCTGTTTTTT
NA TRBJ2-7 TRBV25-1 TRBD2 CASSELGVAGDYEQYF TGTGCCAGCAGTGAATTGGGGGTAGCGGGAGACTACGAGCAGTACTTC
NA TRBJ2-2 TRBV5-1 NA CASSLLTGQKNTGELFF TGCGCCAGCAGCTTGCTTACAGGACAGAAGAACACCGGGGAGCTGTTTTTT
NA TRBJ1-6 TRBV5-6 NA CASSHSVEGLKSPLHF TGTGCCAGCAGCCACTCTGTGGAGGGGCTGAAATCACCCCTCCACTTT
NA TRBJ2-7 TRBV20-1 TRBD2 CSASSGRASYEQYF TGCAGTGCTAGTTCCGGGAGGGCCTCCTACGAGCAGTACTTC
NA TRBJ1-1 TRBV3-1/TRBV3-2 NA CASSSDGGREAFF TGTGCCAGCAGCTCAGATGGTGGCCGTGAAGCTTTCTTT
NA TRBJ2-5 TRBV6-5 TRBD1 CASSLDRNQETQYF TGTGCCAGCAGCCTGGACAGGAACCAAGAGACCCAGTACTTC
once TRBJ2-3 TRBV30 TRBD1 CAWSGTGGGTDTQYF TGTGCCTGGAGTGGGACAGGGGGAGGTACAGATACGCAGTATTTT
NA TRBJ1-3 TRBV30 NA CAWRNNAGNTIYF TGTGCCTGGAGAAACAATGCTGGAAACACCATATATTTT
few TRBJ2-7 TRBV28 NA CASSLPRLGEQYF TGTGCCAGCAGTTTACCGAGACTTGGCGAGCAGTACTTC
NA TRBJ1-4 TRBV11-2 NA CASSLLGLQGHEKLFF TGTGCCAGCAGCTTATTGGGACTACAAGGGCATGAAAAACTGTTTTTT
NA TRBJ2-1 TRBV7-2 TRBD1 CASSLVGQGFYNEQFF TGTGCCAGCAGCTTAGTGGGACAGGGGTTCTACAATGAGCAGTTCTTC
NA TRBJ1-1 TRBV7-3 NA CASSLQVNTEAFF TGTGCCAGCAGCTTACAGGTGAACACTGAAGCTTTCTTT
NA TRBJ1-5 TRBV6-1 NA CASSEWSRSNQPQHF TGTGCCAGCAGTGAATGGAGTCGAAGCAATCAGCCCCAGCATTTT
NA TRBJ2-1 TRBV7-8 NA CASSLSEGHEQFF TGTGCCAGCAGCTTATCTGAGGGCCATGAGCAGTTCTTC
NA TRBJ1-3 TRBV13 TRBD1 CASSSSGQGNSGNTIYF TGTGCCAGCAGCTCTTCTGGACAGGGAAACTCTGGAAACACCATATATTTT
NA TRBJ1-1 TRBV10-3 NA CAISESGGRAEAFF TGTGCCATCAGTGAGTCGGGGGGAAGGGCTGAAGCTTTCTTT